Listed below are T cell receptor beta chains from one sample, sequenced in a study of T cells expressing NK-cell markers. TCRdb re-called the 5' RACE reads and catalogs CDR3 proteins one per entry, DNA excluded. The sample totals over 150,000 distinct CDR3 sequences. Sequenced: blood T cells: a sorted CD56 or NKG2C T cell subset, CD4+ or CD8+ T cells, or bulk PBMC T cells (not recorded which). Receptors were obtained from a man aged 18-70 years in good health. Each CDR3 is given with its conserved first and last residue. The listing skips clone size in some rows; elsewhere it reads once, few, many or a size class.

TRBJ2-7	TRBV20-1	-	CSARGQEKPYEQYF
TRBJ2-2	TRBV4-1	-	CASSPYRQGASAGELFF
TRBJ2-3	TRBV15	-	CAIRGDSADTQYF
TRBJ2-3	TRBV29-1	-	CSVESKGFSTDTQYF
TRBJ1-2	TRBV7-9	-	CATDSLNYGYTF
TRBJ2-7	TRBV2	-	CASSDDGQGGLYEQYF
TRBJ2-7	TRBV11-2	-	CASSYRQYEQYF
TRBJ2-5	TRBV7-9	-	CASSPPLAVVETQYF
TRBJ1-2	TRBV4-1	-	CASSQEDTTNYGYTF
TRBJ2-7	TRBV15	-	CATSRDRGTRQYF
TRBJ2-7	TRBV7-9	-	CASSTGLGSSYEQYF
TRBJ1-1	TRBV15	-	CATESPGQLLTEAFF
TRBJ2-7	TRBV27	-	CASSSISSGGAYEQYF
TRBJ2-7	TRBV28	-	CASSLRPGRAYEQYF
TRBJ2-3	TRBV3-1	-	CASSQLAGLTDTQYF
TRBJ2-6	TRBV11-1	-	CASSVRDTNTSGANVLTF
TRBJ2-1	TRBV12-3/TRBV12-4	-	CASSSGEGNEQFF
TRBJ1-4	TRBV10-3	-	CAISPTGHEKLFF
TRBJ2-1	TRBV7-6	-	CASSLLGGRGGNEQFF
TRBJ2-5	TRBV4-1	-	CASSLDSFQETQYF
TRBJ2-3	TRBV6-1	-	CASSGPSDTQYF
TRBJ2-3	TRBV3-1	-	CASSHSPVRGGTDTQYF
TRBJ1-1	TRBV29-1	-	CSVRVWKNTEAFF
TRBJ2-3	TRBV7-2	-	CASSLGGGRPDTQYF
TRBJ2-2	TRBV27	-	CASATANTGELFF
TRBJ2-3	TRBV6-1	-	CASSDTAADTQYF
TRBJ1-1	TRBV28	-	CASSSGPGFEAFF
TRBJ2-7	TRBV5-4	-	CASSKDGPPYEQYF
TRBJ1-2	TRBV10-3	-	CATGSLWGDGYTF
TRBJ2-1	TRBV6-2/TRBV6-3	-	CASSTTGVWVGEQFF
TRBJ1-6	TRBV7-8	-	CASSLSDTRSYNSPLHF
TRBJ2-1	TRBV27	-	CASSKSAPGLADNEQFF
TRBJ2-2	TRBV20-1	-	CSAQGDQNTGELFF
TRBJ2-1	TRBV2	-	CASRGLPVEQFF
TRBJ2-3	TRBV9	-	CASSAAWSRTDTQYF
TRBJ2-1	TRBV7-2	-	CASSSQPPGTRRSLSYNEQFF
TRBJ2-3	TRBV29-1	-	CSVEWTGTTDTQYF
TRBJ1-5	TRBV18	-	CASSPPEQGAGQPQHF
TRBJ2-1	TRBV10-3	-	CAISRAEYNEQFF
TRBJ1-2	TRBV15	-	CATSTLPGQGNYGYTF
TRBJ2-2	TRBV14	-	CASSQDKQGLTGELFF
TRBJ2-1	TRBV6-5	-	CASSLDRDEQFF
TRBJ2-2	TRBV7-6	-	CASSGRQGGSGELFF
TRBJ1-2	TRBV6-6	-	CASSYEGHGYTF
TRBJ2-7	TRBV2	-	CASSLRGAGSYEQYF
TRBJ1-5	TRBV6-5	medium-sized	CASSSNTDQPQHF
TRBJ2-1	TRBV2	-	CASRQIGTSAFF